This T cell receptor beta chain is from a study of blood T cell repertoires in COVID-19. Study overall: Some COVID-19 samples were acute and others convalescent; all came from the United States, Italy and Spain.

Each exposed participant met a COVID-19 case in the 2 weeks preceding study entry. Original processing methods: Amplifying reference gene primers gave estimates of nucleated cell counts. Using immunoSEQ multiplex PCR, the repertoire was profiled, and TCRdb retains in-frame clones only, with some absent. Clonal size and the V and J genes are those of that table, whereas D and trimming came from the DNA. Here the sample spans under 300,000 clones, 80% to 90% being singletons. Sequenced: PBMCs or T cells enriched from blood (not recorded which). The receptor's source is a woman aged 40 to 50 who had been exposed to COVID-19.

In nucleotides, the CDR3 is TGTGCCTGGGCGGGACTAGCGGGCGAGCAGTACGTC. It is translated as CAWAGLAGEQYV. The chain carries TRBV30 and TRBJ2-7; 12 nucleotides agree with TRBD2. Germline CDR1 GTSNPN, CDR2 SVGIG (reference sequence). V shed 5 bases, J shed 6 bases, and the junction held 2 bases outside the gene matches. There are 12 residues in the CDR3.